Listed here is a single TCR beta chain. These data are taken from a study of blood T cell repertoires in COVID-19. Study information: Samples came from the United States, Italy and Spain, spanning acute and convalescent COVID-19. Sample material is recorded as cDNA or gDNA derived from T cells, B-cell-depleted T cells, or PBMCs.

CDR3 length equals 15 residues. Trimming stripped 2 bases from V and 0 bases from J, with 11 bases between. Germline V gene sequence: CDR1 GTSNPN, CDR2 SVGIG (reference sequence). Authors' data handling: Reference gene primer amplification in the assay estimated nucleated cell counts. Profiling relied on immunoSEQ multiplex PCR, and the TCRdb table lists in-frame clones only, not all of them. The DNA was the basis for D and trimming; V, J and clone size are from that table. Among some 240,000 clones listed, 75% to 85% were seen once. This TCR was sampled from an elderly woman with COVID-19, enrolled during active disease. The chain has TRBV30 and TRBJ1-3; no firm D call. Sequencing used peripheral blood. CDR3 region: CAWSSGLLSGNTIYF. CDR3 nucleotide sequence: TGTGCCTGGAGTTCAGGACTGCTCTCTGGAAACACCATATATTTT.